One sample yielded the 18 T cell receptor beta chains listed below, sequenced in a study of T cells in women clearing cervical HPV infection. Sequenced by immunoSEQ multiplex PCR; TCRdb stores in-frame clones only, minus some. Its listing shows 30,000 to 35,000 clones. Sequencing input: blood buffy coat. Every receptor here comes from a woman between 18 and 70 years old with a cervical HPV16 infection that either progressed to CIN3+ or cleared (not recorded which).

A remark on this clone: The read comes to an end 3 residues before the CDR3 does, leaving the germline J gene to fill in the end. V is TRBV15 and J is TRBJ2-3; 8 bases agree with TRBD2. After removal of 5 bases from V and 3 bases from J, the junction contained 7 bases not matched to a gene. The CDR3 consists of 15 residues. CDR1 LNHNV and CDR2 YYDKDF come from the germline V gene (reference sequence). The part of the CDR3 DNA that was read is TGTGCCACCAGCCCCCCCCGGGGGGGAACAGATACG. Protein: CATSPPRGGTDT. The whole CDR3 protein reads CATSPPRGGTDTQYF.

In regard to this clone: Sequencing ends 3 residues short of the CDR3 end; the germline J gene provides the rest. The genes are TRBV30 and TRBJ1-5; D gene unclear. The ends were cut back, 3 bases at V and 4 bases at J, with 7 bases in the middle. The CDR3 length is 12 residues. Looked up from germline, CDR1 is GTSNPN and CDR2 is SVGIG (reference sequence). CDR3 DNA (partial): TGTGCCTGGAGGTCCGGTAATCAGCCC. Translated: CAWRSGNQP. The whole CDR3 reads CAWRSGNQPQHF.

As concerns this clone: The read comes to an end 3 residues before the CDR3 does, leaving the germline J gene to fill in the end. The chain links TRBV23-1 to TRBJ1-2; the match to TRBD1 covers 10 bases. TRBV23-1 is treated as an ORF (open reading frame) with a function not yet certain. This CDR3 contains 14 residues. CDR3 bases read: TGCGCCAGCAGTCACCAGGACAGGGGGTACGAC. Translation: CASSHQDRGYD. The full CDR3 reads CASSHQDRGYDYTF.

CDR3 amino acids: CASRESGSTEAFF. The covered CDR3 bases are TGTGCCAGTAGGGAGTCGGGGAGCACTGAA. This chain links TRBV19 with TRBJ1-1; D not resolved. The CDR3 extends 3 residues past the end of the read, so its final part is completed from the germline J gene. CDR3 length: 13 residues. Looked up from germline, CDR1 is LNHDA and CDR2 is SQIVND (reference sequence). The germline V and J ends were trimmed by 6 bases and 4 bases, with 12 bases remaining between them.

With regard to this clone: The read halts 3 residues ahead of the CDR3 end, with the missing end drawn from the germline J gene. The rearrangement joins TRBV13 to TRBJ2-7; TRBD1 agrees at 9 bases. V shed 5 bases, J shed 2 bases, and the junction held 7 bases outside the gene matches. Germline CDR1 and CDR2: PRHDT and FYEKMQ (reference sequence). CDR3 size: 15 residues. The CDR3 here is CASSLPGQGPYEQYF. The sequenced CDR3 bases are TGTGCCAGCAGCCTCCCGGGACAGGGACCCTACGAG.

Points on this clone: Sequencing ends 3 residues short of the CDR3 end; the germline J gene provides the rest. This chain joins TRBV12-5 and TRBJ2-1; tentative D call: TRBD1 (7 bases). CDR3 length equals 17 residues. The germline V gene encodes CDR1 LGHNT and CDR2 FRNRAP. V gave up 7 bases and J gave up 4 bases, with 23 bases separating them. The covered CDR3 bases are TGTGCTAGTGCCGCTTCGACAGGGAGGTTGCAGTACAATGAG. This gives the protein CASAASTGRLQYNE. The complete CDR3 protein is CASAASTGRLQYNEQFF.

On this clone itself: The read ends 3 residues shy of where the CDR3 ends; the end is completed using the germline J gene. The chain combines TRBV20-1 with TRBJ1-1; tentatively, D is TRBD1 (5 bases). The length of the CDR3 is 15 residues. Trimming shortened V by 0 bases and J by 0 bases, and 11 bases separated the two germline ends. Germline CDR1 is DFQATT and CDR2 is SNEGSKA (reference sequence). This CDR3 reads CSARDSRQLNTEAFF. CDR3 DNA, as far as it was read: TGCAGTGCTAGAGATTCTAGACAGCTGAACACTGAA.

Details on this clone: Coverage ceases 3 residues before the CDR3 finishes, and the germline J gene fills in the end. J is TRBJ2-5 and V is TRBV9; 7 nucleotides match TRBD2. This CDR3 is 16 amino acids long. Germline CDR1 SGDLS, CDR2 YYNGEE. Trimming at V came to 3 bases and at J to 5 bases, leaving 13 bases not matched to a gene. CDR3 loop: CASSGSIRGDMETQYF. The sequenced CDR3 bases are TGTGCCAGCAGCGGGAGTATCCGGGGGGATATGGAGACC.

Comment on this clone: The sequenced fragment ends 3 residues before the CDR3 boundary, so the rest is inferred from the germline J gene. This chain links TRBV5-1 with TRBJ2-7, with no clear D. The CDR3 is 12 residues long. Germline V gene lookup returns CDR1 SGHRS and CDR2 YFSETQ. Trimming pared 3 bases from V and 4 bases from J, leaving 8 bases between. The part of the CDR3 DNA that was read is TGCGCCAGCAGCTCTTCCTTATACGAG. This encodes CASSSSLYE. The complete CDR3 reads CASSSSLYEQYF.

Note on this clone: The read stops 3 residues short of the end of the CDR3; the missing end is completed from the germline J gene. J is TRBJ2-3 and V is TRBV20-1; D may be TRBD2 (5 bases). The CDR3 is 12 amino acids. Germline V gives CDR1 DFQATT, CDR2 SNEGSKA (reference sequence). The CDR3 loop reads CSARAGNQPQYF. Incomplete CDR3 DNA: TGCAGTGCTAGAGCGGGGAATCAGCCG.

The CDR3 sequence: CAIRTSPNQPQHF. The CDR3 DNA, read in part, is TGTGCCATCAGGACTTCGCCGAATCAGCCC. The J gene is TRBJ1-5, the V gene TRBV10-3, with D unresolved. The CDR3 end is not reached by the read, which stops 3 residues before it; the germline J gene fills it in. Trimming removed 6 bases at V and 4 bases at J, with 10 bases between. The CDR3 length is 13 residues. The germline V gene has CDR1 ENHRY and CDR2 SYGVKD.

With regard to this clone: The missing CDR3 end, 3 residues past where the read stops, is filled in from the germline J gene. This chain connects TRBV19 to TRBJ1-5; 7 bases map to TRBD1. The V and J ends lost 5 bases and 6 bases, in that order; junction bases with no gene match: 7. Germline CDR1 LNHDA, CDR2 SQIVND (reference sequence). This CDR3 has 14 amino acids. CDR3: CASSPRGSGQPQHF. The part of the CDR3 DNA that was read is TGTGCCAGTAGTCCCAGGGGGTCGGGTCAGCCC.

Of note for this clone: Sequencing ends 3 residues short of the CDR3 end; the germline J gene provides the rest. This chain connects TRBV5-1 to TRBJ2-1; D is unclear. The CDR3 is 15 amino acids. The germline gives CDR1 SGHRS, CDR2 YFSETQ. V dropped 0 bases and J dropped 1 base, with 8 bases sitting between them. The CDR3 protein is CASSLATGSYNEQFF. The sequenced CDR3 bases are TGCGCCAGCAGCTTGGCCACCGGTTCCTACAATGAG.

Note on this clone: The CDR3 goes on 3 residues after the read ends, and that part is filled in from the germline J gene. The rearrangement joins TRBV10-3 to TRBJ1-5; D gene ambiguous. V dropped 10 bases and J dropped 0 bases, with 10 bases sitting between them. Per the germline V gene, CDR1 is ENHRY and CDR2 is SYGVKD. CDR3 length: 13 residues. The sequenced part of the CDR3 DNA is TGTGCCACCGTCGGGGATAGCAATCAGCCC. This codes for CATVGDSNQP. The whole CDR3 protein reads CATVGDSNQPQHF.

With regard to this clone: The CDR3 end lies 3 residues beyond the end of the read and is filled in from the germline J gene. This sequence joins TRBV30 and TRBJ2-3; 9 nucleotides agree with TRBD2. V lost 2 bases to trimming and J lost 6 bases; unmatched junction nucleotides: 3. This CDR3 spans 13 amino acids. Germline V gives CDR1 GTSNPN, CDR2 SVGIG (reference sequence). The sequenced part of the CDR3 DNA is TGTGCCTGGAGTAGCGGGGGGCTCGATACG. Encoded protein: CAWSSGGLDT. The CDR3 reads in full as CAWSSGGLDTQYF. The full variable domain, rest sourced from reference TRBV30 and TRBJ2-3, is SQTIHQWPATLVQPVGSPLSLECTVEGTSNPNLYWYRQAAGRGLQLLFYSVGIGQISSEVPQNLSASRPQDRQFILSSKKLLLSDSGFYLCAWSSGGLDTQYFGPGTRLTVL.

Of note for this clone: The CDR3 is cut off 3 residues early in the read; its end comes from the germline J gene. V is TRBV7-2 and J is TRBJ1-2; D is possibly TRBD1 (5 bases). The CDR3 consists of 14 residues. Germline V gene sequence: CDR1 SGHTA, CDR2 FQGNSA. CDR3: CASSLGTSGDTYTF. The CDR3 bases that were read are TGTGCCAGCAGCCTAGGGACTAGCGGAGATACC. The full variable domain, rest sourced from reference TRBV7-2 and TRBJ1-2, is GAGVSQSPSNKVTEKGKDVELRCDPISGHTALYWYRQSLGQGLEFLIYFQGNSAPDKSGLPSDRFSAERTGGSVSTLTIQRTQQEDSAVYLCASSLGTSGDTYTFGSGTRLTVV.

On this clone itself: The CDR3 is cut off 3 residues early in the read; its end comes from the germline J gene. The gene calls are TRBV6-1 and TRBJ2-3; D possibly corresponds to TRBD1 (5 bases). This CDR3 is built from 16 residues. Germline V CDR1 and CDR2: MNHNS, SASEGT. V dropped 2 bases and J dropped 1 base, with 13 bases sitting between them. The part of the CDR3 DNA that was read is TGTGCCAGCAGTGAATCCCCAGGGTGGGGCACAGATACG. Amino acid sequence: CASSESPGWGTDT. The CDR3, in full, reads CASSESPGWGTDTQYF.

In the case of this clone: The CDR3 end is not reached by the read, which stops 3 residues before it; the germline J gene fills it in. The V and J genes are TRBV15 and TRBJ2-4; 8 bases are a match to TRBD1. The CDR3 loop spans 15 amino acids. The J segment lost 7 bases and the V segment lost 1 base, leaving 6 bases of the junction unmatched. The V gene's germline CDR1 is LNHNV and CDR2 YYDKDF (reference sequence). The part of the CDR3 DNA that was read is TGTGCCACCAGCAGAGCCGGGACAGGCGGGAACATT. Translation: CATSRAGTGGNI. The entire CDR3 protein is CATSRAGTGGNIQYF. The full variable domain, completed using reference TRBV15 and TRBJ2-4, is DAMVIQNPRYQVTQFGKPVTLSCSQTLNHNVMYWYQQKSSQAPKLLFHYYDKDFNNEADTPDNFQSRRPNTSFCFLDIRSPGLGDTAMYLCATSRAGTGGNIQYFGAGTRLSVL.